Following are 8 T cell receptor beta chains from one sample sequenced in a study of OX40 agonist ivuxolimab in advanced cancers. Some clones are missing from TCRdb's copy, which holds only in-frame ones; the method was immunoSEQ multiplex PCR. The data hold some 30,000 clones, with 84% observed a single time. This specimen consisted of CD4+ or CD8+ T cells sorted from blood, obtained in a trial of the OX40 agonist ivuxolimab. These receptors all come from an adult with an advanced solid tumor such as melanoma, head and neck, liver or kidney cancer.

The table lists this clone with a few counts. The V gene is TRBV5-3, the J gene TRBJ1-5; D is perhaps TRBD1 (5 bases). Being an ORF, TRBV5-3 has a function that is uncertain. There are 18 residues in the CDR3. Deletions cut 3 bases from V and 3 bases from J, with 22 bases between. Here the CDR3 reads CARSSKYPAGGFNQPQHF. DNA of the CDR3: TGTGCCAGAAGCTCCAAATACCCGGCCGGGGGATTCAATCAGCCCCAGCATTTT.

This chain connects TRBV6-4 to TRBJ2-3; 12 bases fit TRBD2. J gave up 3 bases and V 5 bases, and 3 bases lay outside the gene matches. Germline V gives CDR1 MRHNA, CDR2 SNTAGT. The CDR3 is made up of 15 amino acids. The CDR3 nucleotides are TGTGCCAGCAGTCCCGGGACTAGCGGGACAGATACGCAGTATTTT. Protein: CASSPGTSGTDTQYF.

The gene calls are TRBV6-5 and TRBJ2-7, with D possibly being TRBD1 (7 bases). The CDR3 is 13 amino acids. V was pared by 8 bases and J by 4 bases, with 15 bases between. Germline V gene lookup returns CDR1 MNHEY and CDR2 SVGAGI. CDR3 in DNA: TGTGCCAGCGAACCGACAGGGAGGTACGAGCAGTACTTC. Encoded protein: CASEPTGRYEQYF.

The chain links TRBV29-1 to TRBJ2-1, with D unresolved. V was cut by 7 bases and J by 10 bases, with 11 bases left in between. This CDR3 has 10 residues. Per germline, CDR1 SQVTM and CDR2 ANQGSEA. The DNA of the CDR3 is TGCAGCGCCCGACTTCAGGAGCAGTTCTTC. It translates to CSARLQEQFF.

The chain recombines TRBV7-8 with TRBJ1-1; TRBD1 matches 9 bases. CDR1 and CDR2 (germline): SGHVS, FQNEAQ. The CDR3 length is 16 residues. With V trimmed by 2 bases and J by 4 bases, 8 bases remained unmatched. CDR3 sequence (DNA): TGTGCCAGCAGCTTAAGGGACAGGGAGACAATCACTGAAGCTTTCTTT. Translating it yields CASSLRDRETITEAFF.

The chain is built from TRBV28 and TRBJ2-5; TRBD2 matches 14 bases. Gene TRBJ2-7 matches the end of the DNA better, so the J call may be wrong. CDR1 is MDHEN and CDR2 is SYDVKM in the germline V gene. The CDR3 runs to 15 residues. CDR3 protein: CASSAGTSGGYEQYF. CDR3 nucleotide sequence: TGTGCCAGCAGTGCCGGGACTAGCGGGGGCTACGAGCAGTACTTC.

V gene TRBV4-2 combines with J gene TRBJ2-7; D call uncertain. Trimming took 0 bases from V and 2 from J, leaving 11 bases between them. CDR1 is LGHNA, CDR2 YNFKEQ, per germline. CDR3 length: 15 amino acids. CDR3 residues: CASSQDGLETYEQYF. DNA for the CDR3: TGTGCCAGCAGCCAAGATGGGCTCGAGACCTACGAGCAGTACTTC.

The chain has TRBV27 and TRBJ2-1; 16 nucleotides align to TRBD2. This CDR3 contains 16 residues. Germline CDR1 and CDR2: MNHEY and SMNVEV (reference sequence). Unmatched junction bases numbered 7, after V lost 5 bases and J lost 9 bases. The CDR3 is CASSSLGTSGRGEQFF. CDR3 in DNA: TGTGCCAGCAGTAGCCTCGGGACTAGCGGGAGGGGTGAGCAGTTCTTC.